This T cell receptor beta chain was documented in a study of T cell changes during pregnancy in multiple sclerosis. Trimming took 4 bases from V and 2 from J, leaving 9 bases between them. This CDR3 is built from 13 residues. CDR1 is SNHLY and CDR2 is FYNNEI in the germline V gene. The assay was immunoSEQ multiplex PCR, and TCRdb's table has in-frame clones only and misses some. The data contain around 41,000 clones, roughly 93% of them singletons. The sequence was collected from a female donor with multiple sclerosis, enrolled in a pregnancy study. The sequencing input was PBMCs (not recorded whether the cells were cultured). This chain links TRBV2 with TRBJ2-7; no reliable D call. This CDR3 is CASSGPGAYEQYF. In DNA, the CDR3 is TGTGCCAGCAGTGGACCTGGGGCCTACGAGCAGTACTTC. Full variable domain (rest looked up from reference TRBV2 and TRBJ2-7): EPEVTQTPSHQVTQMGQEVILRCVPISNHLYFYWYRQILGQKVEFLVSFYNNEISEKSEIFDDQFSVERPDGSNFTLKIRSTKLEDSAMYFCASSGPGAYEQYFGPGTRLTVT.